This T cell receptor beta chain was sequenced in a study of Graves' ophthalmopathy and Graves' hyperthyroidism. RNA transcripts provided the template for amplifying TCR beta CDR3 regions. RT-PCR with HTBI primers came first, then second-round multiplex PCR. TCRdb called the multiplex PCR reads again in MiXCR, with one record for every CDR3 protein. The data show about 370,000 distinct CDR3 sequences, approximately 18% seen once. In this sample, this clonotype turned up many times. CDR1 DFQATT and CDR2 SNEGSKA come from the germline V gene (reference sequence). J was trimmed by 4 bases and V by 0 bases; bases with no gene match: 5. CDR3 length: 14 residues.

The receptor was derived from an adult woman with stable Graves' hyperthyroidism. The chain employs TRBV20-1 and TRBJ2-7; 8 nucleotides align to TRBD1. The sequencing sample was made of peripheral blood. CDR3 in amino acids: CSARDVQGAYEQYF. The CDR3 DNA reads as TGCAGTGCTAGAGACGTCCAGGGGGCTTACGAGCAGTACTTC.